These T cell receptor beta chains were read from a single sample in a study of blood T cell repertoires in COVID-19. Measured with immunoSEQ multiplex PCR; TCRdb has only the in-frame clones, and not every one. Among 300,000 to 400,000 clones listed, around nine tenths were seen once. Sequenced input: peripheral blood. The source is a human donor in a cohort sampled during active COVID-19. CDR3s include the opening cysteine and the closing phenylalanine or tryptophan. The order of the fields is J gene, clone size, V gene, D gene, CDR3 protein, CDR3 DNA. D genes are given only for firm matches. Size is stated for part of the rows, as once, few or many counts, or as a class when the clone is expanded.

>TRBJ1-6|NA|TRBV9|TRBD1
CASSVYRDRSNSPLHF
TGTGCCAGCAGCGTATACCGGGACAGAAGTAATTCACCCCTCCACTTT
>TRBJ1-2|NA|TRBV29-1|TRBD1
CSVESGTGGGYGYTF
TGCAGCGTTGAATCCGGGACAGGGGGGGGCTATGGCTACACCTTC
>TRBJ1-1|NA|TRBV9|TRBD1
CASSFEDRGTEAFF
TGTGCCAGCAGCTTTGAGGACAGGGGGACTGAAGCTTTCTTT
>TRBJ1-6|NA|TRBV6-1|NA
CASSEMRGLDNSPLHF
TGTGCCAGCAGTGAAATGCGAGGCCTAGATAATTCACCCCTCCACTTT
>TRBJ1-1|medium-sized|TRBV6-5|TRBD1
CASSTGTENTEAFF
TGTGCCAGCAGTACTGGGACAGAGAACACTGAAGCTTTCTTT
>TRBJ1-2|NA|TRBV9|NA
CASSVGLLGSYGYTF
TGTGCCAGCAGCGTAGGGTTATTGGGGAGCTATGGCTACACCTTC
>TRBJ2-5|NA|TRBV5-1|TRBD2
CASSPSLAGGKETQYF
TGCGCCAGCAGCCCATCACTAGCGGGGGGTAAAGAGACCCAGTACTTC
>TRBJ1-2|NA|TRBV6-6|TRBD1
CASSRDRAYGYTF
TGTGCCAGCAGCCGGGACAGGGCCTATGGCTACACCTTC
>TRBJ2-2|NA|TRBV7-2|TRBD1
CASSREGTGNTGELFF
TGTGCCAGCAGCAGAGAAGGGACAGGGAACACCGGGGAGCTGTTTTTT
>TRBJ1-1|NA|TRBV18|TRBD1
CASSQPQGKETEAFF
TGTGCCAGCTCGCAACCACAGGGGAAGGAGACTGAAGCTTTCTTT
>TRBJ2-2|NA|TRBV6-6|TRBD1
CASSSTGPGELFF
TGTGCCAGCAGTTCGACAGGGCCCGGGGAGCTGTTTTTT
>TRBJ2-5|once|TRBV19|TRBD2
CASSSVGLAGQETQYF
TGTGCCAGTAGTAGCGTCGGACTAGCGGGCCAAGAGACCCAGTACTTC
>TRBJ1-2|NA|TRBV4-1|TRBD1
CASSPRTGGAYGYTF
TGCGCCAGCAGCCCGAGAACAGGGGGCGCCTATGGCTACACCTTC
>TRBJ2-3|NA|TRBV11-1|NA
CASSLGLSPDTQYF
TGTGCCAGCAGCTTGGGGCTATCTCCAGATACGCAGTATTTT
>TRBJ2-5|NA|TRBV19|NA
CASMAASDQETQYF
TGTGCCAGTATGGCGGCTAGCGATCAAGAGACCCAGTACTTC
>TRBJ2-6|once|TRBV5-1|NA
CASSLIGGFLSGANVLTF
TGCGCCAGCAGCTTGATAGGGGGTTTCCTCTCTGGGGCCAACGTCCTGACTTTC
>TRBJ1-1|many|TRBV10-3|NA
CAISEIRQDPLGAFF
TGTGCCATCAGTGAGATAAGACAGGACCCGCTAGGGGCTTTCTTT
>TRBJ2-6|NA|TRBV19|NA
CASSIRTGAVSGANVLTF
TGTGCCAGTAGTATACGAACAGGTGCCGTCTCTGGGGCCAACGTCCTGACTTTC
>TRBJ1-4|few|TRBV19|TRBD1
CASSALRTGEEKLFF
TGTGCCAGTAGTGCTCTCCGGACAGGGGAGGAAAAACTGTTTTTT
>TRBJ1-2|NA|TRBV19|TRBD1
CASIGTGEPNYGYTF
TGTGCCAGTATAGGAACAGGGGAGCCAAACTATGGCTACACCTTC
>TRBJ2-5|NA|TRBV6-2/TRBV6-3|NA
CASSYLRDLQYF
TGTGCCAGCAGTTACCTCCGGGACTTGCAGTACTTC
>TRBJ1-3|NA|TRBV12-3/TRBV12-4|NA
CASSLTQGNTIYF
TGTGCCAGCAGCCTCACACAGGGAAACACCATATATTTT
>TRBJ1-5|NA|TRBV5-6|NA
CASSLAGVIKQPQHF
TGTGCCAGCAGCTTGGCAGGGGTGATAAAACAGCCCCAGCATTTT
>TRBJ1-5|NA|TRBV6-1|NA
CASSVPQGGRYSNQPQHF
TGTGCCAGCAGTGTTCCCCAGGGAGGGAGGTATAGCAATCAGCCCCAGCATTTT
>TRBJ1-5|NA|TRBV20-1|NA
CSASHHDRIQPQHF
TGCAGTGCGAGTCATCACGACAGAATTCAGCCCCAGCATTTT
>TRBJ1-2|NA|TRBV15|TRBD1
CATSEGGGPNYGYTF
TGTGCCACCAGCGAAGGAGGGGGCCCGAACTATGGCTACACCTTC
>TRBJ1-2|NA|TRBV2|NA
CASSEALVYGYTF
TGTGCCAGCAGTGAAGCTTTAGTCTATGGCTACACCTTC
>TRBJ2-2|NA|TRBV11-3|TRBD1
CASSSRDRGRDGELFF
TGTGCCAGCAGCTCCCGGGACAGGGGGCGCGACGGGGAGCTGTTTTTT
>TRBJ2-1|NA|TRBV9|NA
CASSVEARLSSYNEQFF
TGTGCCAGCAGCGTAGAGGCCCGACTTAGCTCCTACAATGAGCAGTTCTTC
>TRBJ2-7|NA|TRBV2|NA
CASSGIRGNPYEQYF
TGTGCCAGCAGTGGCATAAGGGGAAACCCCTACGAGCAGTACTTC
>TRBJ2-5|NA|TRBV6-1|NA
CASSEVMETQYF
TGTGCCAGCAGTGAAGTCATGGAGACCCAGTACTTC
>TRBJ1-3|NA|TRBV7-2|NA
CASSLGGFSGNTIYF
TGTGCCAGCAGCTTGGGAGGGTTCTCTGGAAACACCATATATTTT
>TRBJ1-1|NA|TRBV5-4|NA
CASRAENTEAFF
TGTGCCAGCAGGGCGGAGAACACTGAAGCTTTCTTT
>TRBJ2-5|NA|TRBV10-3|NA
CAISGGETQYF
TGTGCCATCAGCGGAGGGGAGACCCAGTACTTC
>TRBJ1-2|once|TRBV19|TRBD1
CASSPQTGDYGYTF
TGTGCCAGTAGTCCCCAGACAGGGGATTATGGCTACACCTTC
>TRBJ2-1|NA|TRBV28|NA
CASTQGQGRGNEQFF
TGTGCCAGCACCCAAGGGCAGGGGAGGGGGAATGAGCAGTTCTTC
>TRBJ2-2|NA|TRBV7-6|NA
CASGIGSSNTGELFF
TGTGCCAGCGGAATAGGGAGTTCCAACACCGGGGAGCTGTTTTTT
>TRBJ1-2|NA|TRBV28|TRBD1
CASSLGTVNYGYTF
TGTGCCAGCAGTTTGGGGACAGTCAACTATGGCTACACCTTC
>TRBJ2-1|NA|TRBV7-3|TRBD2
CASSLTSGGYNEQFF
TGTGCCAGCAGCTTAACCAGCGGGGGATACAATGAGCAGTTCTTC
>TRBJ2-2|NA|TRBV7-9|NA
CASSLTGSTGELFF
TGTGCCAGCAGCTTAACGGGATCGACCGGGGAGCTGTTTTTT
>TRBJ2-1|NA|TRBV18|NA
CASSQDRNANNEQFF
TGTGCCAGCTCACAGGACAGAAACGCCAATAATGAGCAGTTCTTC
>TRBJ1-5|NA|TRBV7-9|NA
CASSLAADQPQHF
TGTGCCAGCAGCTTAGCTGCGGATCAGCCCCAGCATTTT
>TRBJ1-1|NA|TRBV21-1|NA
CARVARGPPNTEAFF
TGTGCCAGAGTAGCGAGGGGGCCGCCAAACACTGAAGCTTTCTTT
>TRBJ2-2|NA|TRBV30|NA
CAWRPWKDSNTGELFF
TGTGCCTGGAGGCCTTGGAAGGACTCGAACACCGGGGAGCTGTTTTTT
>TRBJ2-1|NA|TRBV21-1|NA
CASSSELGSNEQFF
TGTGCCAGCAGCTCTGAACTAGGTAGCAATGAGCAGTTCTTC
>TRBJ1-5|NA|TRBV12-5|NA
CASGLGGGKGNQPQHF
TGTGCTAGTGGTTTAGGTGGGGGGAAAGGCAATCAGCCCCAGCATTTT